The entry that follows covers one TCR beta chain sequence. Its antigen is still unknown. This record belongs to a study of OX40 agonist ivuxolimab in advanced cancers. On the study more broadly: Participants could have had prior anti-PD-1, anti-PD-L1 or anti-CTLA-4 therapy, and about 40% had some. Overall study findings and caveats: With doses of 0.1 to 3.0 mg/kg, CD4+ and CD8+ blood T cells had undergone clonal expansion by week 6. At 0.1-3.0 mg/kg, partial responders had clonal expansion among the lowest observed.

Data came from immunoSEQ multiplex PCR; TCRdb stores just in-frame clones and leaves some out. The table shows just over 90,000 clones, with approximately 94% occurring only once. The CDR3 is 15 amino acids. V lost 0 bases, J lost 2 bases, and 2 bases stayed unmatched. The germline V gene has CDR1 SGDLS and CDR2 YYNGEE. Here the sequenced sample was CD4+ or CD8+ T cells sorted from blood, taken in a trial of the OX40 agonist ivuxolimab. The receptor's source is an adult with an advanced solid tumor such as melanoma, head and neck, liver or kidney cancer. J is TRBJ2-1 and V is TRBV9; 7 nucleotides line up with TRBD2. The CDR3 nucleotides read TGTGCCAGCAGCGTAGAAGCGGGAACCTACAATGAGCAGTTCTTC. Amino acid sequence: CASSVEAGTYNEQFF.